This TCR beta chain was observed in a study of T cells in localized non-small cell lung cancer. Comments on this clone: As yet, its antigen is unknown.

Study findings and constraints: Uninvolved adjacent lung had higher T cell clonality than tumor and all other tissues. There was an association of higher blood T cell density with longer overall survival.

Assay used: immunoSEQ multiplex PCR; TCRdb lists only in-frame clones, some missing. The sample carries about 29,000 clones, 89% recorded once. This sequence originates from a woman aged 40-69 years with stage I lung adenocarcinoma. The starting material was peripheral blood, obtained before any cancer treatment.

Here the CDR3 DNA reads TGTGCCAGCTCCCCTCAGGGACAGGGGAATCAGCCCCAGCATTTT. Protein: CASSPQGQGNQPQHF. The J gene is TRBJ1-5, the V gene TRBV27; 10 positions match TRBD1. CDR3 length: 15 residues. Per germline, CDR1 MNHEY and CDR2 SMNVEV (reference sequence). Germline trimming cut 8 bases from V and 4 bases from J; bases unmatched to any gene: 8.